The rows below give T cell receptor beta chains drawn from one sample of a study of a mutant IDH1 vaccine in newly diagnosed glioma. These receptors lack a known antigen. The protocol was immunoSEQ multiplex PCR, while the TCRdb copy is restricted to in-frame clones and leaves out a portion. The table has around 50,000 clones, 88% seen once. The sample consisted of PBMCs, taken from a glioma patient whose treatment included an IDH1 peptide vaccine. The origin of the receptors is a woman aged 40 to 50 with glioma. Both conserved end residues are part of each CDR3. A D gene is named only where the DNA matches it firmly. Clone sizes are given selectively: once, few, many, or a class where the clone is expanded.

clone_size | j_call | d_call | v_call | cdr3_aa | cdr3_nt
- | TRBJ2-7 | - | TRBV6-1 | CASNEGVVFYEQYF | TGTGCCAGCAACGAGGGAGTGGTATTTTACGAGCAGTACTTC
- | TRBJ1-4 | TRBD1 | TRBV27 | CASSAGQGWEKLFF | TGTGCCAGCAGCGCTGGACAGGGGTGGGAAAAACTGTTTTTT
- | TRBJ2-7 | TRBD2 | TRBV7-2 | CASLAGGSYEQYF | TGTGCCAGCCTAGCGGGGGGATCCTACGAGCAGTACTTC
- | TRBJ1-1 | - | TRBV6-1 | CASSELQPWNTEAFF | TGTGCCAGCAGTGAGCTACAGCCTTGGAACACTGAAGCTTTCTTT
- | TRBJ2-1 | TRBD2 | TRBV15 | CATRAPSGGFSYNEQFF | TGTGCCACCAGAGCCCCTAGCGGGGGATTCTCCTACAATGAGCAGTTCTTC
few | TRBJ1-4 | TRBD1 | TRBV18 | CASSPQGAGEKLFF | TGTGCCAGCTCACCCCAGGGGGCAGGAGAAAAACTGTTTTTT
- | TRBJ1-2 | - | TRBV13 | CASSSPGQPNYGYTF | TGTGCCAGCAGCTCCCCAGGACAGCCCAACTATGGCTACACCTTC
- | TRBJ2-1 | - | TRBV2 | CASSVGGGTYNEQFF | TGTGCCAGCAGTGTGGGGGGCGGAACCTACAATGAGCAGTTCTTC
- | TRBJ1-2 | - | TRBV18 | CASSPLRTDYGYTF | TGTGCCAGCTCACCACTTAGAACGGACTATGGCTACACCTTC
- | TRBJ2-2 | - | TRBV30 | CAWRLKRTSHAGELFF | TGTGCCTGGAGATTGAAGCGGACTTCACACGCGGGGGAGCTGTTTTTT
- | TRBJ1-4 | - | TRBV11-2 | CASSFTQGGEKLFF | TGTGCCAGCAGCTTCACTCAGGGAGGTGAAAAACTGTTTTTT
- | TRBJ1-2 | - | TRBV27 | CASSLNSNYGYTF | TGTGCCAGCAGCCTAAATTCAAACTATGGCTACACCTTC
once | TRBJ1-1 | - | TRBV10-3 | CAVGGAAKEAFF | TGTGCCGTAGGGGGGGCGGCCAAGGAAGCTTTCTTT
- | TRBJ2-7 | - | TRBV2 | CASNPQGGVYEQYF | TGTGCCAGCAACCCACAGGGGGGGGTCTACGAGCAGTACTTC
- | TRBJ1-2 | - | TRBV7-9 | CASSLEVGGGYTF | TGTGCCAGCAGCTTAGAAGTCGGGGGCGGCTACACCTTC
- | TRBJ2-5 | TRBD1 | TRBV27 | CASSLWTGETQYF | TGTGCCAGCAGTTTATGGACAGGAGAGACCCAGTACTTC
- | TRBJ2-3 | - | TRBV5-4 | CASSLSSTDTQYF | TGTGCCAGCAGCTTGTCAAGCACAGATACGCAGTATTTT
- | TRBJ1-1 | - | TRBV4-1 | CASSQAQGLANTEAFF | TGCGCCAGCAGCCAAGCTCAGGGGTTGGCGAACACTGAAGCTTTCTTT
- | TRBJ1-1 | - | TRBV5-1 | CASSLLWNTEAFF | TGCGCCAGCAGCTTGTTGTGGAACACTGAAGCTTTCTTT
- | TRBJ1-2 | - | TRBV27 | CVARGGFYGYTF | TGTGTCGCGCGGGGGGGATTCTATGGCTACACCTTC
- | TRBJ1-5 | TRBD1 | TRBV29-1 | CSVGTGRHQPQHF | TGCAGCGTTGGGACAGGGAGACATCAGCCCCAGCATTTT
- | TRBJ2-2 | - | TRBV6-1 | CASSDMGGVTGELFF | TGTGCCAGCAGTGATATGGGGGGCGTCACCGGGGAGCTGTTTTTT
- | TRBJ2-1 | TRBD1 | TRBV5-1 | CASSNRGNEQFF | TGCGCCAGCAGCAACAGGGGCAATGAGCAGTTCTTC
- | TRBJ1-2 | - | TRBV2 | CASRTGALAGYGYTF | TGTGCCAGCAGGACCGGGGCGCTTGCGGGCTATGGCTACACCTTC
- | TRBJ2-5 | - | TRBV13 | CASSLGGYPLGETQYF | TGTGCCAGCAGCTTGGGAGGATACCCATTGGGAGAGACCCAGTACTTC
- | TRBJ2-1 | TRBD1 | TRBV15 | CATSRDPPGQSYNEQFF | TGTGCCACCAGCAGAGATCCCCCGGGACAGTCCTACAATGAGCAGTTCTTC
- | TRBJ1-3 | TRBD1 | TRBV6-5 | CASKDRESGNTIYF | TGTGCCAGCAAGGACAGGGAGTCTGGAAACACCATATATTTT
- | TRBJ2-7 | - | TRBV1 | CTSSQPSDYEQYF | TGCACCAGCAGCCAACCTAGTGACTACGAGCAGTACTTC
once | TRBJ1-6 | TRBD1 | TRBV9 | CASSFGATGGNSPLHF | TGTGCCAGCAGCTTCGGAGCGACAGGGGGAAATTCACCCCTCCACTTT
few | TRBJ2-7 | - | TRBV5-4 | CASSPLGGAGTYEQYF | TGTGCCAGCAGCCCGCTCGGAGGAGCCGGAACCTACGAGCAGTACTTC
- | TRBJ2-7 | - | TRBV5-1 | CASSLEGLYEQYF | TGCGCCAGCAGCTTGGAGGGTCTCTACGAGCAGTACTTC
- | TRBJ1-4 | TRBD1 | TRBV19 | CASRIGQVGGEKLFF | TGTGCCAGTAGAATCGGACAGGTTGGGGGTGAAAAACTGTTTTTT
- | TRBJ2-7 | - | TRBV4-2 | CASSQGGIESYEQYF | TGTGCCAGCAGCCAAGGAGGCATCGAATCCTACGAGCAGTACTTC
- | TRBJ2-3 | TRBD1 | TRBV5-1 | CASSGDRGTDTQYF | TGCGCCAGCAGTGGGGACAGGGGCACAGATACGCAGTATTTT
- | TRBJ1-3 | - | TRBV7-8 | CASSRLAGNTIYF | TGTGCCAGCAGTCGGCTGGCCGGAAACACCATATATTTT
- | TRBJ1-2 | - | TRBV2 | CASSDQGTYGYTF | TGTGCCAGCAGTGATCAGGGTACCTATGGCTACACCTTC
- | TRBJ2-1 | TRBD2 | TRBV4-2 | CASSHSGRDNEQFF | TGTGCCAGCAGCCATAGCGGGAGGGACAATGAGCAGTTCTTC
- | TRBJ1-3 | - | TRBV5-1 | CASSLIPGNTIYF | TGCGCCAGCAGCTTGATCCCAGGAAACACCATATATTTT
- | TRBJ2-7 | TRBD1 | TRBV27 | CASSLIRQGNREQYF | TGTGCCAGCAGTTTGATCAGACAGGGTAATCGCGAGCAGTACTTC
- | TRBJ1-2 | - | TRBV4-1 | CASSRGGTNYGYTF | TGCGCCAGCAGTAGAGGGGGGACTAACTATGGCTACACCTTC
- | TRBJ1-2 | - | TRBV5-4 | CASSLGSQPRSYGYTF | TGTGCCAGCAGCTTGGGGTCGCAACCCAGAAGCTATGGCTACACCTTC
- | TRBJ2-7 | - | TRBV5-1 | CASSLVVFEEQYF | TGCGCCAGCAGCTTGGTGGTTTTCGAGGAGCAGTACTTC
- | TRBJ2-1 | TRBD2 | TRBV7-9 | CASSWEGYNEQFF | TGTGCCAGCAGCTGGGAGGGGTACAATGAGCAGTTCTTC
once | TRBJ2-7 | - | TRBV7-3 | CASSLTSGDEQYF | TGTGCCAGCAGCTTAACCTCGGGCGACGAGCAGTACTTC
- | TRBJ2-6 | - | TRBV5-1 | CASSVATGPGANVLTF | TGCGCCAGCAGCGTCGCGACCGGGCCTGGGGCCAACGTCCTGACTTTC
- | TRBJ2-3 | TRBD2 | TRBV11-2 | CASSYTSAADTQYF | TGTGCCAGCAGCTACACTAGCGCCGCAGATACGCAGTATTTT
once | TRBJ1-3 | - | TRBV19 | CATGRHSGNTIYF | TGTGCGACGGGGCGGCACTCTGGAAACACCATATATTTT
- | TRBJ1-3 | - | TRBV28 | CASLTLSSGNTIYF | TGTGCCAGCCTAACCTTGAGCTCTGGAAACACCATATATTTT
- | TRBJ2-3 | TRBD2 | TRBV7-9 | CASSRRTSGTTDTQYF | TGTGCCAGCAGCCGCCGGACTAGCGGGACCACAGATACGCAGTATTTT
- | TRBJ2-3 | - | TRBV6-4 | CASSNGGETDTQYF | TGTGCCAGCAGTAATGGGGGAGAGACAGATACGCAGTATTTT
- | TRBJ1-3 | - | TRBV7-9 | CASRDPGRSGNTIYF | TGTGCCAGCAGAGATCCCGGCCGCTCTGGAAACACCATATATTTT
- | TRBJ1-2 | - | TRBV5-1 | CASSLSINGGRVAYGYTF | TGCGCCAGCAGCTTGTCCATAAACGGGGGGCGCGTGGCCTATGGCTACACCTTC
- | TRBJ1-2 | TRBD1 | TRBV7-2 | CASSFGDRAYGYTF | TGTGCCAGCAGCTTCGGGGACAGAGCCTATGGCTACACCTTC